The 31 T cell receptor beta chains below were found in one sample sequenced in a study of cytomegalovirus exposure and HLA in healthy donors. Researchers ran the PCR with 60 Vbeta and 13 Jbeta primers. Produced via immunoSEQ multiplex PCR; TCRdb's table is partial and in-frame only. The profile shows under 150,000 clones, under 90% of them singletons. The specimen was PBMCs. These TCRs come from a woman aged 18-30 years in good health and CMV-seronegative.

This sequence joins TRBV19 and TRBJ1-6; tentatively, D is TRBD1 (6 bases). CDR1 and CDR2 (germline): LNHDA, SQIVND (reference sequence). CDR3 length: 15 amino acids. V was shortened by 3 bases and J by 5 bases, with 11 bases between the two germline ends. CDR3 DNA: TGTGCCAGTAGTATTAGGGACACCGATAATTCACCCCTCCACTTT. This translates into CASSIRDTDNSPLHF.

The V call is TRBV19, the J call TRBJ1-2; 7 bases agree with TRBD1. The CDR3 is 14 amino acids. The germline CDR1 and CDR2 sequences are LNHDA and SQIVND (reference sequence). V was clipped by 3 bases and J by 8 bases; unmatched bases: 9. CDR3 protein: CASSIRQGIGGYTF. The CDR3 coding sequence is TGTGCCAGTAGTATCCGACAGGGAATAGGCGGCTACACCTTC. The full variable domain, in which reference TRBV19 and TRBJ1-2 provide the parts outside the CDR3, is DGGITQSPKYLFRKEGQNVTLSCEQNLNHDAMYWYRQDPGQGLRLIYYSQIVNDFQKGDIAEGYSVSREKKESFPLTVTSAQKNPTAFYLCASSIRQGIGGYTFGSGTRLTVV.

The genes are TRBV30 and TRBJ2-2; a possible D gene is TRBD1 (6 bases). CDR1 is GTSNPN and CDR2 is SVGIG in the germline V gene (reference sequence). V was pared by 5 bases and J by 0 bases, with 10 bases between. The CDR3 loop spans 14 amino acids. CDR3 amino acids: CAWQGGSNTGELFF. The CDR3 nucleotides read TGTGCCTGGCAAGGGGGTTCGAACACCGGGGAGCTGTTTTTT.

This clone was seen only a few times. J is TRBJ1-2 and V is TRBV5-1, with D possibly matching TRBD1 (5 bases). V gave up 0 bases and J gave up 2 bases, with 11 bases separating them. Germline CDR1 and CDR2: SGHRS and YFSETQ. The CDR3 runs to 15 residues. The CDR3, as DNA: TGCGCCAGCAGCTTGGATCAGGGTGAGAACTATGGCTACACCTTC. Encoded protein: CASSLDQGENYGYTF.

This rearrangement joins TRBV7-9 to TRBJ2-1; 9 nucleotides align to TRBD2. From germline, CDR1 is SEHNR and CDR2 FQNEAQ (reference sequence). Unmatched junction bases numbered 6, after V lost 5 bases and J lost 1 base. This CDR3 contains 16 residues. The CDR3 spells CASSLSGRSSYNEQFF. CDR3 nucleotides: TGTGCCAGCAGCCTTAGCGGGAGAAGTTCCTACAATGAGCAGTTCTTC.

The chain has TRBV9 and TRBJ2-7, with 7 bases matching TRBD2. J gave up 3 bases and V 0 bases, and 6 bases lay outside the gene matches. This CDR3 region has 15 residues. Germline V lookup: CDR1 SGDLS, CDR2 YYNGEE. In DNA form, the CDR3 reads TGTGCCAGCAGCGTAGGGGCGGGAGAATACTACGAGCAGTACTTC. Translation: CASSVGAGEYYEQYF.

This rearrangement joins TRBV19 to TRBJ1-5, with D uncertain. The V end was cut by 7 bases, the J end by 9 bases, with 16 bases between. The CDR3 runs 13 residues. Germline values: CDR1 LNHDA, CDR2 SQIVND (reference sequence). The CDR3 DNA follows: TGTGCCAGTACCCCCTCCTCGGGTCGGCCCCAGCATTTT. Residues: CASTPSSGRPQHF.

This chain joins TRBV4-1 and TRBJ2-7; 11 nucleotides agree with TRBD2. Looked up from germline, CDR1 is MGHRA and CDR2 is YSYEKL. The trim removed 5 bases at V and 0 bases at J, leaving 18 bases unmatched. The CDR3 has 20 residues. CDR3 nucleotides: TGCGCCAGCAGCAAGCTAACCCCCGGGACTAGCGGACAAAGCTCCTACGAGCAGTACTTC. Amino acids: CASSKLTPGTSGQSSYEQYF.

This rearrangement joins TRBV7-8 to TRBJ2-7; D is undetermined. There are 12 residues in the CDR3. CDR1 SGHVS and CDR2 FQNEAQ come from the germline V gene. The germline V and J ends were trimmed by 1 base and 3 bases, with 4 bases remaining between them. CDR3 DNA: TGTGCCAGCAGCTTAGGCAGCTACGAGCAGTACTTC. It is translated as CASSLGSYEQYF.

This rearrangement joins TRBV29-1 to TRBJ2-7; a possible D gene is TRBD2 (7 bases). The CDR3 spans 12 residues. In germline, CDR1 is SQVTM, CDR2 ANQGSEA. V dropped 6 bases and J dropped 3 bases, with 12 bases sitting between them. The CDR3 reads CSVGGGIYEQYF. Here the CDR3 DNA reads TGCAGCGTGGGAGGGGGAATCTACGAGCAGTACTTC.

On this clone: This sample also contains other DNA sequences that code for the same CDR3. The rearrangement joins TRBV18 to TRBJ2-5, with D possibly being TRBD2 (6 bases). Germline V gene lookup returns CDR1 KGHSH and CDR2 LQKENI. The CDR3 loop spans 12 amino acids. With 3 bases removed from V and 5 bases from J, the gap between germline ends came to 7 bases. The CDR3 reads CASSPGGETQYF. DNA for the CDR3: TGTGCCAGCTCACCTGGGGGGGAGACCCAGTACTTC.

This clone was counted a few times. J is TRBJ2-1 and V is TRBV6-6, with D perhaps matching TRBD2 (6 bases). CDR3 length: 15 amino acids. The germline V gene has CDR1 MNHNY and CDR2 SVGAGI (reference sequence). Trimming cost V 4 bases and J 0 bases, with 10 bases left between them. The CDR3 DNA reads as TGTGCCAGCAGTTCGGGACTCCGCTCCTACAATGAGCAGTTCTTC. Amino acids: CASSSGLRSYNEQFF.

J is TRBJ2-7 and V is TRBV7-9; D is possibly TRBD2 (6 bases). V was shortened by 1 base and J by 4 bases, with 17 bases between the two germline ends. The CDR3 is made up of 16 amino acids. Germline loops: CDR1 SEHNR, CDR2 FQNEAQ (reference sequence). The CDR3 DNA is TGTGCCAGCAGCTTAGGTGAGACTTCGGGGGAATACGAGCAGTACTTC. It is translated as CASSLGETSGEYEQYF. The variable domain in full, with the rest retrieved from reference TRBV7-9 and TRBJ2-7, is DTGVSQNPRHKITKRGQNVTFRCDPISEHNRLYWYRQTLGQGPEFLTYFQNEAQLEKSRLLSDRFSAERPKGSFSTLEIQRTEQGDSAMYLCASSLGETSGEYEQYFGPGTRLTVT.

V usage is TRBV2 and J usage is TRBJ2-7; D possibly corresponds to TRBD2 (7 bases). Trimming left V 3 bases short and J 4 bases short, with 16 bases between. The CDR3 loop spans 15 amino acids. Per germline, CDR1 SNHLY and CDR2 FYNNEI. The CDR3 region has the DNA TGTGCCAGCAGTGAGTTCCTAGGGGGGGGTTACGAGCAGTACGTC. The encoded protein is CASSEFLGGGYEQYV.

This chain joins TRBV18 and TRBJ1-4; TRBD1 is a possible D gene (6 bases). V lost 4 bases and J lost 7, with 16 bases in between. Germline V gene lookup returns CDR1 KGHSH and CDR2 LQKENI. This CDR3 contains 15 residues. This CDR3 reads CASSQGHTDSEKLFF. CDR3 nucleotides: TGTGCCAGCTCACAGGGACATACCGATAGTGAAAAACTGTTTTTT.

This clone was observed a few times. The chain links TRBV19 to TRBJ2-7; TRBD2 aligns across 8 bases. V gave up 7 bases and J gave up 4 bases; unmatched junction bases: 15. CDR1 is LNHDA and CDR2 is SQIVND in the germline V gene (reference sequence). CDR3 size: 16 residues. The CDR3 DNA follows: TGTGCCAGTATGCGGGGGGACTCGGCGGGCAATTACGAGCAGTACTTC. Residues: CASMRGDSAGNYEQYF.

This clone occurred once. The rearrangement uses TRBV5-1 and TRBJ2-3; the match to TRBD2 covers 11 bases. The germline gives CDR1 SGHRS, CDR2 YFSETQ. Unmatched junction bases numbered 9, after V lost 5 bases and J lost 1 base. The CDR3 loop spans 17 amino acids. CDR3 residues: CASSSGTSGAGTDTQYF. CDR3 coding DNA: TGCGCCAGCAGTTCCGGGACTAGCGGAGCTGGCACAGATACGCAGTATTTT.

This clone was counted only a few times. The V gene is TRBV5-1, the J gene TRBJ2-6; 11 bases are a match to TRBD2. Trimming removed 7 bases from V and 0 bases from J; junction bases left unmatched: 3. The germline V gene has CDR1 SGHRS and CDR2 YFSETQ. This CDR3 spans 16 amino acids. The CDR3 reads CASVTSGASGANVLTF. Here the CDR3 DNA reads TGCGCCAGCGTGACTAGCGGGGCCTCTGGGGCCAACGTCCTGACTTTC.

This clone was counted between two and nine times. V gene TRBV6-6 combines with J gene TRBJ2-3, with TRBD2 identical over 10 bases. The V gene end was trimmed by 6 bases and the J gene end by 1 base; junction bases not matched to a gene: 4. Germline V gene data show CDR1 as MNHNY and CDR2 as SVGAGI (reference sequence). The CDR3 runs to 15 residues. The CDR3, as DNA: TGTGCCAGCAGGGGAGGACTAGCGGGCACAGATACGCAGTATTTT. It translates to CASRGGLAGTDTQYF.

This clone was found a few times. For the CDR3, the DNA is TGTGCCAGCAGCTTGGATAGGCGGGGTTGGGATGAGCAGTTCTTC. Protein: CASSLDRRGWDEQFF. V usage is TRBV5-4 and J usage is TRBJ2-1, with D perhaps matching TRBD2 (6 bases). Germline lookup yields CDR1 SGHNT and CDR2 YYREEE (reference sequence). V lost 0 bases and J 8 bases, leaving 15 bases between the germline ends. CDR3 length equals 15 residues.

This clone was seen just once. The CDR3 bases are TGTGCCAGCTCCTGGACAGGGGGCACCGATCAGCCCCAGCATTTT. This codes for CASSWTGGTDQPQHF. The chain links TRBV18 to TRBJ1-5; 11 positions agree with TRBD1. The ends lost 6 bases at V and 5 bases at J; junction bases unmatched: 6. Germline CDR1 KGHSH, CDR2 LQKENI. The CDR3 runs 15 residues. Using reference TRBV18 and TRBJ1-5 for the parts outside the CDR3, the full variable domain is NAGVMQNPRHLVRRRGQEARLRCSPMKGHSHVYWYRQLPEEGLKFMVYLQKENIIDESGMPKERFSAEFPKEGPSILRIQQVVRGDSAAYFCASSWTGGTDQPQHFGDGTRLSIL.

J is TRBJ2-2 and V is TRBV27; 8 positions match TRBD1. Germline V gene data show CDR1 as MNHEY and CDR2 as SMNVEV (reference sequence). Trimming removed 6 bases from V and 4 bases from J; junction bases left unmatched: 7. The CDR3 is 15 amino acids. In nucleotides, the CDR3 is TGTGCCAGCAGCCTCGGACAGGGACCCACCGGGGAGCTGTTTTTT. It is translated as CASSLGQGPTGELFF.

The chain uses TRBV10-2 and TRBJ2-5, with 7 nucleotides matching TRBD1. Trimming cost V 0 bases and J 6 bases; bases outside gene matches: 7. The germline V gene has CDR1 WSHSY and CDR2 SAAADI. The CDR3 spans 15 residues. CDR3 coding DNA: TGCGCCAGCAGTGAGTCCCGGACAGGCAGAAAGACCCAGTACTTC. This translates into CASSESRTGRKTQYF.

This chain uses TRBV2 with TRBJ2-7; 9 nucleotides agree with TRBD2. The J segment lost 3 bases and the V segment lost 8 bases, leaving 5 bases of the junction unmatched. Germline lookup yields CDR1 SNHLY and CDR2 FYNNEI. CDR3 length: 13 amino acids. Here the CDR3 DNA reads TGTGCCAGCTTAGCGGGGGCCCTCTACGAGCAGTACGTC. As protein: CASLAGALYEQYV.

The chain recombines TRBV28 with TRBJ1-5; D is undetermined. Between the trimmed V and J ends, which lost 3 bases and 3 bases, there was a span of 21 bases. The CDR3 length is 18 residues. CDR1 and CDR2 from the germline V gene are MDHEN and SYDVKM. The CDR3 sequence: CASSLSRRAVGSNQPQHF. CDR3 DNA: TGTGCCAGCAGTTTGAGTCGTCGCGCGGTGGGTTCCAATCAGCCCCAGCATTTT.

This rearrangement joins TRBV7-6 to TRBJ1-1; D is ambiguous. This CDR3 has 13 residues. Germline V gives CDR1 SGHVS, CDR2 FNYEAQ. Trimming cost V 2 bases and J 5 bases, with 9 bases left between them. CDR3 DNA: TGTGCCAGCAGCTTAAAAGGGAGTACTGAAGCTTTCTTT. Translated: CASSLKGSTEAFF. Complete variable domain (other parts from reference TRBV7-6 and TRBJ1-1): GAGVSQSPRYKVTKRGQDVALRCDPISGHVSLYWYRQALGQGPEFLTYFNYEAQQDKSGLPNDRFSAERPEGSISTLTIQRTEQRDSAMYRCASSLKGSTEAFFGQGTRLTVV.

The chain uses TRBV27 and TRBJ2-2; 11 bases line up with TRBD2. Germline assignment: CDR1 MNHEY and CDR2 SMNVEV (reference sequence). This CDR3 comprises 15 residues. Germline trimming cut 6 bases from V and 1 base from J; bases unmatched to any gene: 1. This chain's CDR3 is CASRGTSGNTGELFF. In DNA form, the CDR3 reads TGTGCCAGCAGGGGGACTAGCGGGAACACCGGGGAGCTGTTTTTT.

V usage is TRBV11-2 and J usage is TRBJ1-1; 8 bases map to TRBD1. The CDR3 is 17 residues long. CDR1 is SGHAT and CDR2 is FQNNGV in the germline V gene. The V and J ends lost 6 bases and 0 bases, in that order; junction bases with no gene match: 12. This chain's CDR3 is CASRNGQGRAMNTEAFF. The CDR3 coding sequence is TGTGCCAGCAGGAACGGACAGGGTAGAGCCATGAACACTGAAGCTTTCTTT. The full variable domain, completed using reference TRBV11-2 and TRBJ1-1, is EAGVAQSPRYKIIEKRQSVAFWCNPISGHATLYWYQQILGQGPKLLIQFQNNGVVDDSQLPKDRFSAERLKGVDSTLKIQPAKLEDSAVYLCASRNGQGRAMNTEAFFGQGTRLTVV.

The chain uses TRBV28 and TRBJ2-7, with a tentative D call TRBD1 (5 bases). The CDR3 has 14 amino acids. The germline V and J ends were trimmed by 7 bases and 2 bases, with 15 bases remaining between them. Germline values: CDR1 MDHEN, CDR2 SYDVKM. The CDR3 here is CASTLGQAPYEQYF. Here the CDR3 DNA reads TGTGCCAGCACCCTGGGGCAGGCCCCCTACGAGCAGTACTTC.

For this clone: Other DNA sequences in this specimen translate into the identical CDR3. The chain recombines TRBV5-1 with TRBJ1-2, with D possibly matching TRBD1 (5 bases). There are 13 residues in the CDR3. The germline V gene encodes CDR1 SGHRS and CDR2 YFSETQ. The V and J ends lost 0 bases and 2 bases respectively, with 5 bases between them. The CDR3 DNA reads as TGCGCCAGCAGCTTGGCAGGGAACTATGGCTACACCTTC. Its protein product is CASSLAGNYGYTF.

V is TRBV6-1 and J is TRBJ2-5, with 9 bases lining up with TRBD2. There are 16 residues in the CDR3. J lost 5 bases, V lost 2 bases, and 9 bases had no gene match. Germline V lookup: CDR1 MNHNS, CDR2 SASEGT. CDR3 DNA: TGTGCCAGCAGTGAAAAGGCGCGGGGGGGCGGTGAGACCCAGTACTTC. Translating gives CASSEKARGGGETQYF.